This T cell receptor (beta chain) was captured by sequencing in a study of CD8 T cells in Susac syndrome. General observations from the study: The authors acknowledged that their TCR sequencing and HLA analysis involved a relatively small number of individuals. In total CD8+ repertoires, around 15 Susac-specific public clones were detected, and CD8+ TEMRA repertoires contained roughly five.

Reverse transcription of 0.5 to 1 ug RNA was performed with random hexamers. TCRdb redid the calling of the immunoSEQ multiplex PCR reads with MiXCR, one entry per CDR3 protein. The sample has about 84,000 distinct CDR3 sequences, around 96% seen once. In the case of this clonotype: The antigen remains undetermined.

CDR1 is MNHEY and CDR2 is SVGEGT in the germline V gene. The CDR3 has 17 residues. Germline trimming cut 2 bases from V and 5 bases from J; bases unmatched to any gene: 12. Sequencing was done on a sample of CD8+ T cells from PBMCs. This chain connects TRBV6-2 or TRBV6-3 to TRBJ1-2; 9 positions agree with TRBD1. The sequence was collected from a human donor with Susac syndrome. As DNA, the CDR3 is TGTGCCAGCAGTTACATAGGGACAGGGCCGTCCCTATATGGCTACACCTTC. It is translated as CASSYIGTGPSLYGYTF.